Following are 27 T cell receptor beta chains from one sample sequenced in a study of T-cell reconstitution after alpha-beta-depleted transplantation in children. As it was prepared, the TCRbeta library received unique molecular identifiers. TCRdb fed the PCR reads into MiXCR, producing one record per CDR3 protein. The profile shows hundreds of thousands of distinct CDR3 sequences, about 11% of them singletons. The sample here was PBMCs from the stem cell graft donor, taken from the stem cell graft. These receptors were taken from a human donor who donated a stem cell graft to a child with acute lymphoblastic leukemia.

This clonotype was counted at least ten times. The rearrangement links TRBV20-1 to TRBJ1-6; 11 positions agree with TRBD1. The CDR3 consists of 15 residues. Germline lookup yields CDR1 DFQATT and CDR2 SNEGSKA (reference sequence). The V gene end was trimmed by 4 bases and the J gene end by 9 bases; junction bases not matched to a gene: 8. The CDR3 protein is CSATRTGTGGSPLHF. CDR3 coding DNA: TGCAGTGCTACGCGAACCGGGACAGGGGGTTCACCCCTCCACTTT.

In its sample, this clonotype was seen a few times. V and J are TRBV4-2 and TRBJ2-1, with D unclear. CDR1 and CDR2 (germline): LGHNA, YNFKEQ. The germline V and J ends were trimmed by 5 bases and 3 bases, with 11 bases remaining between them. The CDR3 totals 14 residues. The chain's CDR3 is CASSAQDSYNEQFF. The CDR3 nucleotides are TGTGCCAGCAGCGCCCAGGATAGCTACAATGAGCAGTTCTTC.

The chain links TRBV6-5 to TRBJ2-1; 8 bases line up with TRBD2. The CDR3 consists of 15 residues. V shed 4 bases and J 8 bases; nucleotides not matched to a gene: 10. CDR1 MNHEY and CDR2 SVGAGI come from the germline V gene. DNA of the CDR3: TGTGCCAGCAGTTCTACTAGCGGACAAGGTTATGAGCAGTTCTTC. It yields the protein CASSSTSGQGYEQFF.

This clonotype was seen ten or more times. This chain joins TRBV6-1 and TRBJ1-4, with a weak D call TRBD1 (5 bases). The CDR3 runs to 14 residues. Deletions cut 6 bases from V and 4 bases from J, with 12 bases between. In germline, CDR1 is MNHNS, CDR2 SASEGT. CDR3 sequence: CASRGDGINEKLFF. The CDR3 DNA reads TGTGCCAGCAGGGGGGACGGAATTAATGAAAAACTGTTTTTT.

This clonotype was counted at least ten times. V gene TRBV7-9 combines with J gene TRBJ1-6; 9 bases fit TRBD1. After removal of 4 bases from V and 8 bases from J, the junction contained 9 bases not matched to a gene. Germline lookup yields CDR1 SEHNR and CDR2 FQNEAQ (reference sequence). The CDR3 is 16 residues long. CDR3 in amino acids: CASSSPVGQGHSPLHF. CDR3 sequence (DNA): TGTGCCAGCAGCTCCCCTGTGGGACAGGGACATTCACCCCTCCACTTT.

A word on this clonotype: A read error may be the cause here, since a much bigger clone is one base away. V is TRBV12-3 or TRBV12-4 and J is TRBJ2-3, with no clear D. The ends were cut back, 8 bases at V and 1 base at J, with 10 bases in the middle. The CDR3 is made up of 13 amino acids. CDR3: CASRAVGTDTQYF. DNA of the CDR3: TGTGCCAGCCGGGCAGTGGGCACAGATACGCAGTATTTT.

This clonotype was picked up many times. The chain joins TRBV20-1 to TRBJ1-1, with a weak D call TRBD1 (6 bases). The CDR3 contains 15 residues. The V end lost 0 bases, the J end lost 11 bases, and 22 bases lay between the germline ends. Germline CDR1 reads DFQATT; CDR2 reads SNEGSKA (reference sequence). As DNA, the CDR3 is TGCAGTGCTAGAGATCAGGCGGTCCTGGAGAGGGGGGCTTTCTTT. The encoded protein is CSARDQAVLERGAFF.

The chain combines TRBV13 with TRBJ2-1; D is uncertain. Trimming stripped 3 bases from V and 0 bases from J, with 9 bases between. CDR1 is PRHDT, CDR2 FYEKMQ, per germline (reference sequence). This CDR3 comprises 15 residues. The CDR3 nucleotides read TGTGCCAGCAGCTTCGAGCTGCTCTCCTACAATGAGCAGTTCTTC. It translates to CASSFELLSYNEQFF.

The chain is built from TRBV3-1 and TRBJ2-1, with D uncertain. Between the trimmed V and J ends, which lost 1 base and 0 bases, there was a span of 10 bases. This CDR3 is 16 amino acids long. The germline gives CDR1 LGHDT, CDR2 YNNKEL (reference sequence). The DNA of the CDR3 is TGTGCCAGCAGCCAAGGAGTTCAGAGCTCCTACAATGAGCAGTTCTTC. Translated: CASSQGVQSSYNEQFF.

This clonotype was counted at least ten times. The chain is built from TRBV24-1 and TRBJ1-2; 7 bases are shared with TRBD1. This CDR3 has 13 amino acids. Germline CDR1 KGHDR, CDR2 SFDVKD. V shed 9 bases and J 0 bases; nucleotides not matched to a gene: 3. The CDR3 DNA sequence: TGTGCCACCTCCGACAGGGCTAACTATGGCTACACCTTC. This translates into CATSDRANYGYTF.

At least ten counts were recorded for this clonotype. V gene TRBV7-6 combines with J gene TRBJ2-7; D may correspond to TRBD1 or TRBD2 (5 bases each). The V end was cut by 3 bases, the J end by 3 bases, with 6 bases between. This CDR3 region has 12 residues. From germline, CDR1 is SGHVS and CDR2 FNYEAQ. CDR3 sequence (DNA): TGTGCCAGCAGCTTGGGGGACTACGAGCAGTACTTC. Translation: CASSLGDYEQYF.

The rearrangement links TRBV12-3 or TRBV12-4 to TRBJ1-1; TRBD1 matches 8 bases. The CDR3 covers 16 residues. Trimming at V came to 7 bases and at J to 3 bases, leaving 13 bases not matched to a gene. The CDR3 here is CASTAGGAYQDTEAFF. The CDR3 DNA is TGTGCCAGCACCGCAGGGGGCGCTTATCAGGACACTGAAGCTTTCTTT.

This clonotype was counted ten times or more. The chain carries TRBV5-1 and TRBJ2-2; TRBD1 matches at 7 bases. The CDR3 runs to 17 residues. V shed 2 bases and J 0 bases; nucleotides not matched to a gene: 7. Germline-derived CDR1 and CDR2 are SGHRS and YFSETQ. The CDR3 sequence is CASSLMVGQSNTGELFF. The CDR3 DNA sequence: TGCGCCAGCAGCTTAATGGTGGGACAGTCGAACACCGGGGAGCTGTTTTTT.

V and J are TRBV7-8 and TRBJ2-7; D call uncertain. CDR1 SGHVS and CDR2 FQNEAQ come from the germline V gene. Trimming removed 3 bases from V and 6 bases from J, with 9 bases in between. CDR3 length equals 12 residues. CDR3 protein: CASSLTAGEQYF. CDR3 nucleotides: TGTGCCAGCAGCTTGACGGCCGGCGAGCAGTACTTC.

Points on this clonotype: A read error is possible here, since a much larger clone lies one base away. The genes are TRBV27 and TRBJ2-7; D tentatively reads TRBD1 or TRBD2 (5 bases each). This CDR3 contains 16 residues. Germline CDR1 reads MNHEY; CDR2 reads SMNVEV (reference sequence). Trimming took 3 bases from V and 2 from J, leaving 17 bases between them. The CDR3 DNA is TGTGCCAGCAGTTTGAAGGCTATCGGGACCACCTACGAGCAGTACTTC. Protein product: CASSLKAIGTTYEQYF.

This clonotype was observed once. This sequence may be a read error, since a much larger clone differs from it by one base. The chain joins TRBV6-1 to TRBJ2-1; perhaps TRBD1 as D (5 bases). This CDR3 is 15 amino acids long. Germline V lookup: CDR1 MNHNS, CDR2 SASEGT. Trimming took 4 bases from V and 5 from J, leaving 15 bases between them. The CDR3 here is CASSAQGPHDNEQFF. CDR3 in DNA: TGTGCCAGCAGTGCGCAGGGCCCCCATGACAATGAGCAGTTCTTC.

The table lists this clonotype with many counts. The chain carries TRBV6-2 or TRBV6-3 and TRBJ2-7; D ambiguous. Trimming cost V 5 bases and J 3 bases, with 8 bases left between them. CDR1 MNHEY and CDR2 SVGEGT come from the germline V gene. The CDR3 loop spans 12 amino acids. The DNA of the CDR3 is TGTGCCAGCAGTGTTAGTAGCTACGAGCAGTACTTC. It is translated as CASSVSSYEQYF.

This clonotype was detected many times. V is TRBV6-6 and J is TRBJ2-2; D is undetermined. The ends were cut back, 7 bases at V and 10 bases at J, with 13 bases in the middle. The CDR3 covers 12 residues. Germline V gives CDR1 MNHNY, CDR2 SVGAGI (reference sequence). CDR3 region: CASTRFEQELFF. The CDR3 coding sequence is TGTGCCAGCACTCGTTTTGAACAGGAGCTGTTTTTT.

This clonotype was recorded many times. V gene TRBV20-1 combines with J gene TRBJ2-1; D unclear. Deletions cut 3 bases from V and 0 bases from J, with 9 bases between. In germline, CDR1 is DFQATT, CDR2 SNEGSKA (reference sequence). This CDR3 comprises 14 residues. CDR3 in amino acids: CSARALASYNEQFF. In DNA form, the CDR3 reads TGCAGTGCTAGGGCGTTGGCCTCCTACAATGAGCAGTTCTTC.

This sequence joins TRBV28 and TRBJ1-3; 8 bases are a match to TRBD1. The CDR3 has 18 residues. Germline V gives CDR1 MDHEN, CDR2 SYDVKM. V was clipped by 3 bases and J by 2 bases; unmatched bases: 12. CDR3 sequence reads: CASSFPGAGGDPGNTIYF. The DNA for the CDR3 is TGTGCCAGCAGTTTCCCCGGGGCAGGGGGCGACCCTGGAAACACCATATATTTT.

This clonotype has ten or more counts. The chain links TRBV7-2 to TRBJ1-6, with unresolved D. The ends were cut back, 4 bases at V and 9 bases at J, with 10 bases in the middle. The germline V gene has CDR1 SGHTA and CDR2 FQGNSA. The CDR3 has 13 amino acids. In nucleotides, the CDR3 is TGTGCCAGCAGCTCTTTATTCGGTTCACCCCTCCACTTT. It encodes CASSSLFGSPLHF.

The V gene is TRBV6-2 or TRBV6-3, the J gene TRBJ1-2; weak D call: TRBD1 (5 bases). Germline CDR1 MNHEY, CDR2 SVGEGT. CDR3 length: 14 amino acids. V was clipped by 2 bases and J by 4 bases, with 11 bases between them. The CDR3 here is CASSYRTNFYGYTF. As DNA, the CDR3 is TGTGCCAGCAGTTACCGGACAAATTTCTATGGCTACACCTTC.

This clonotype was seen repeatedly, ten times or more. The chain links TRBV20-1 to TRBJ2-7; D may be TRBD1 (5 bases). CDR1 and CDR2 from the germline V gene are DFQATT and SNEGSKA (reference sequence). This CDR3 has 13 amino acids. V was pared by 1 base and J by 4 bases, with 11 bases between. CDR3: CSARVGREYEQYF. CDR3 nucleotides: TGCAGTGCTAGAGTGGGCAGGGAATACGAGCAGTACTTC.

The chain joins TRBV5-1 to TRBJ2-3, with 11 bases that match TRBD2. The V and J ends lost 5 bases and 1 base, in that order; junction bases with no gene match: 9. The CDR3 covers 17 residues. Germline V gene data show CDR1 as SGHRS and CDR2 as YFSETQ. The CDR3 region has the DNA TGCGCCAGCAGTCAAAGAATGGGACTAGCGGGCACAGATACGCAGTATTTT. Its protein product is CASSQRMGLAGTDTQYF.

There are many counts of this clonotype. This chain uses TRBV28 with TRBJ2-5; D is uncertain. From germline, CDR1 is MDHEN and CDR2 SYDVKM. Trimming cost V 3 bases and J 5 bases, with 10 bases left between them. CDR3 length: 13 residues. The CDR3 DNA is TGTGCCAGCAGTTTCCTGGCTCGCGAGACCCAGTACTTC. As protein: CASSFLARETQYF.

This clonotype appeared many times. The V and J genes are TRBV7-9 and TRBJ1-6, with D uncertain. The germline gives CDR1 SEHNR, CDR2 FQNEAQ (reference sequence). CDR3 length: 15 residues. With 1 base removed from V and 7 bases from J, the gap between germline ends came to 11 bases. CDR3 sequence reads: CASSLDGVYNSPLHF. CDR3 coding DNA: TGTGCCAGCAGCTTAGACGGGGTATACAATTCACCCCTCCACTTT.

This clonotype was detected many times. The rearrangement links TRBV5-1 to TRBJ2-2; D may be TRBD1 (6 bases). V was pared by 7 bases and J by 0 bases, with 13 bases between. This CDR3 comprises 15 residues. The germline CDR1 and CDR2 sequences are SGHRS and YFSETQ. CDR3 in amino acids: CASEQTGPNTGELFF. Here the CDR3 DNA reads TGCGCCAGCGAACAGACAGGCCCGAACACCGGGGAGCTGTTTTTT.